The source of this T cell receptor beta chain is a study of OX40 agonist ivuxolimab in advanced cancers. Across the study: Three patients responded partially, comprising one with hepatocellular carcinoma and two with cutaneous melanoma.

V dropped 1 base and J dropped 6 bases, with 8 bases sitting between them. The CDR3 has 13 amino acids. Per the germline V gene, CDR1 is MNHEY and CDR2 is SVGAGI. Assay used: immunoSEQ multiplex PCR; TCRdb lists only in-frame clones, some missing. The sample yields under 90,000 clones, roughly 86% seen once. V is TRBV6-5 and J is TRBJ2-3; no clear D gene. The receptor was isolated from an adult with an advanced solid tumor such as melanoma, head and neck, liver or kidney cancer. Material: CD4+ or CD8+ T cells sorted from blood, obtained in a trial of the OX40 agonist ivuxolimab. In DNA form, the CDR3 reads TGTGCCAGCAGTTACTACCCAGGCGATACGCAGTATTTT. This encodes CASSYYPGDTQYF.